The 6 T cell receptor beta chains reported below all come from one sample, sequenced in a study of cytomegalovirus exposure and HLA in healthy donors (dated by TCRdb to the late 2010s). Libraries were prepared through the immunoSEQ multiplex PCR assay. For the multiplex PCR, a mixture combining 60 forward primers for TCR Vbeta segments and 13 reverse primers for TCR Jbeta segments was used. TCRdb re-hosts the immuneACCESS table, in-frame sequences only. Its copies lack some clones; in the studies checked, an unresolved V gene accounts for under half of them, and the cause for the rest is not known. This specimen's table enumerates about 150,000 clones. Around 1.7% of the sample rests with the top ten. The source material was PBMCs. Receptors were obtained from a woman aged 50 to 65 in good health and CMV-seronegative.

The chain has TRBV11-2 and TRBJ1-4; 7 bases align to TRBD1. CDR3 size: 15 residues. Germline CDR1 reads SGHAT; CDR2 reads FQNNGV. V was clipped by 5 bases and J by 7 bases; unmatched bases: 10. In nucleotides, the CDR3 is TGTGCCAGCAGCCTTCGACAGGGTTTGAGTGAAAAACTGTTTTTT. Its protein product is CASSLRQGLSEKLFF.

The chain carries TRBV2 and TRBJ2-3, with 12 bases matching TRBD2. The CDR3 has 15 amino acids. CDR1 and CDR2 (germline): SNHLY, FYNNEI. The junction had 5 bases not matched to a gene; V was cut back by 8 bases and J by 2 bases. CDR3 loop: CASLRLAGVTDTQYF. The CDR3 region has the DNA TGTGCCAGCCTAAGACTAGCGGGGGTCACAGATACGCAGTATTTT.

The rearrangement uses TRBV6-1 and TRBJ2-3; 8 positions match TRBD2. The germline CDR1 and CDR2 sequences are MNHNS and SASEGT. The CDR3 length is 14 residues. The V and J ends lost 2 bases and 7 bases, in that order; junction bases with no gene match: 5. The CDR3 DNA sequence: TGTGCCAGCAGTGAATACGGGGGGGGGTATACGCAGTATTTT. Translation: CASSEYGGGYTQYF.

This chain joins TRBV19 and TRBJ2-5; a possible D gene is TRBD1 (5 bases). Trimming stripped 5 bases from V and 3 bases from J, with 7 bases between. The CDR3 runs 12 residues. CDR1 and CDR2 from the germline V gene are LNHDA and SQIVND (reference sequence). The CDR3 nucleotides read TGTGCCAGTAGTGACAGAGAAGAGACCCAGTACTTC. Protein: CASSDREETQYF. Full variable domain (outside the CDR3, taken from reference TRBV19 and TRBJ2-5): DGGITQSPKYLFRKEGQNVTLSCEQNLNHDAMYWYRQDPGQGLRLIYYSQIVNDFQKGDIAEGYSVSREKKESFPLTVTSAQKNPTAFYLCASSDREETQYFGPGTRLLVL.

CDR3 coding DNA: TGTGCCACCAGGCCCTCGGGACAGAACTACGAGCAGTACTTC. Translated: CATRPSGQNYEQYF. The chain couples TRBV15 to TRBJ2-7, with 7 bases matching TRBD1. Germline loops: CDR1 LNHNV, CDR2 YYDKDF (reference sequence). V dropped 6 bases and J dropped 3; count of bases not matched to a gene: 8. The CDR3 consists of 14 residues.

The rearrangement joins TRBV9 to TRBJ2-1, with 7 bases matching TRBD2. V lost 0 bases and J lost 3; bases outside the gene matches: 3. This CDR3 comprises 15 residues. The V gene's germline CDR1 is SGDLS and CDR2 YYNGEE. The CDR3 coding sequence is TGTGCCAGCAGCGTAGGGCGGGGGAACTACAATGAGCAGTTCTTC. This codes for CASSVGRGNYNEQFF.